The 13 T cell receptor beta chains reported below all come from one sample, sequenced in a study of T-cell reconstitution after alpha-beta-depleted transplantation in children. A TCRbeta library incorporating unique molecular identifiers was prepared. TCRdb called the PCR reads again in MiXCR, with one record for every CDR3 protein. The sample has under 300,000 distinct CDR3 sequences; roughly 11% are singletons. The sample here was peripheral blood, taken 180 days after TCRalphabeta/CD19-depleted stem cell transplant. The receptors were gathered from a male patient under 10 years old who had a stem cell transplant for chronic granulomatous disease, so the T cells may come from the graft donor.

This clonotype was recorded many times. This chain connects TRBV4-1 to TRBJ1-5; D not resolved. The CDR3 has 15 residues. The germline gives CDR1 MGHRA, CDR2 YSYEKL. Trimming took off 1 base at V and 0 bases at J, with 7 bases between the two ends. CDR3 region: CASSQAGYSNQPQHF. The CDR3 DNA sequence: TGCGCCAGCAGCCAAGCGGGTTATAGCAATCAGCCCCAGCATTTT.

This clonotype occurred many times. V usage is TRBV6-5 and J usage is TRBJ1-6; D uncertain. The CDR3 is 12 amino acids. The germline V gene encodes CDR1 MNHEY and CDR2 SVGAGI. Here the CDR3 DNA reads TGTTCTCGGGCTATCCCAGATGAGGCCCTCCACTTT. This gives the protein CSRAIPDEALHF.

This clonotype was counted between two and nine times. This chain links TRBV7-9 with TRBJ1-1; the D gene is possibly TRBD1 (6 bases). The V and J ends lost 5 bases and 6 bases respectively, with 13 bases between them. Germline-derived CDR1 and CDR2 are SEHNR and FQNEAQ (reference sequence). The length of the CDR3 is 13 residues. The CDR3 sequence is CASSGRGGAEAFF. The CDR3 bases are TGTGCCAGCAGCGGGAGGGGGGGGGCTGAAGCTTTCTTT.

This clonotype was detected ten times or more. CDR3 amino acids: CSARGGGRTYEQYF. CDR3 sequence (DNA): TGCAGTGCTAGGGGTGGCGGGAGGACCTACGAGCAGTACTTC. V gene TRBV20-1 combines with J gene TRBJ2-7; 8 bases are shared with TRBD2. The CDR3 loop spans 14 amino acids. Germline V gene sequence: CDR1 DFQATT, CDR2 SNEGSKA (reference sequence). The V gene end was trimmed by 3 bases and the J gene end by 2 bases; junction bases not matched to a gene: 6.

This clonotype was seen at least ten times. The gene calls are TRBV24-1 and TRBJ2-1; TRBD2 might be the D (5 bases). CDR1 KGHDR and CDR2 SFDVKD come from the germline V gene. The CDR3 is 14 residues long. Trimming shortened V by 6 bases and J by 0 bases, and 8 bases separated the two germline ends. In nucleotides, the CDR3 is TGTGCCACCAGTTTCGGGGACTCCTACAATGAGCAGTTCTTC. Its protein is CATSFGDSYNEQFF.

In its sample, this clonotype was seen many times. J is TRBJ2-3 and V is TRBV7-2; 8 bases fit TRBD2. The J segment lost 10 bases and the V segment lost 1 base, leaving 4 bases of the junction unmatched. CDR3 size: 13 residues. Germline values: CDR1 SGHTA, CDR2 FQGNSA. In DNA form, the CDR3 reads TGTGCCAGCAGCTTAGGGCGGACTAGCTCGCAGTATTTT. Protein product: CASSLGRTSSQYF.

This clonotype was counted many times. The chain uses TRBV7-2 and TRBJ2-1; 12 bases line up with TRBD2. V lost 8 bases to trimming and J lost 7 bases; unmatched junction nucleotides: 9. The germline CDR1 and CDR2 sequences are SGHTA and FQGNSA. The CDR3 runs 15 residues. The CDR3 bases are TGTGCCAGCCTAGTCCAGGGACTAGCGGGTAATGAGCAGTTCTTC. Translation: CASLVQGLAGNEQFF.

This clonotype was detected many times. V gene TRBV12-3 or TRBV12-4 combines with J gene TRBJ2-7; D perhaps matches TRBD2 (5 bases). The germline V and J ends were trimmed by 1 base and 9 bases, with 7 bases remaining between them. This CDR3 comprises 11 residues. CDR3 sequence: CASSLGAGQYF. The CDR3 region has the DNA TGTGCCAGCAGTTTAGGGGCGGGGCAGTACTTC.

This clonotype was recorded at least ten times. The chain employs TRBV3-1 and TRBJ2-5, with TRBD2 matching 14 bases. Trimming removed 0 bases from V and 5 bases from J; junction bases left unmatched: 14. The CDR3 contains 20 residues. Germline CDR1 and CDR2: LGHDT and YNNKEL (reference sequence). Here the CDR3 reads CASSQDHLTSGRAIEETQYF. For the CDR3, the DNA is TGTGCCAGCAGCCAAGATCATTTGACTAGCGGGAGGGCCATTGAGGAGACCCAGTACTTC.

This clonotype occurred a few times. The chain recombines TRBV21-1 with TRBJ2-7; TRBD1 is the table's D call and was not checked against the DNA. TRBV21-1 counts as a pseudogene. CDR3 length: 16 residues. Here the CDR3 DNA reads TGTGCCAGCAGCAAACGGCCGGGCCAAATTCGCTACGAGCAGTACTTC. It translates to CASSKRPGQIRYEQYF.

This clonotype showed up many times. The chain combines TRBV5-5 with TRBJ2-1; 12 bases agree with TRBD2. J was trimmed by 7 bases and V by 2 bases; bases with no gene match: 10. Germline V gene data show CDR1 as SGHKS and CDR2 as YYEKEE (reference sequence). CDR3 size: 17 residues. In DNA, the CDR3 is TGTGCCAGCAGCTTATCAATCTCTAGCGGGAGGGTTAATGAGCAGTTCTTC. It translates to CASSLSISSGRVNEQFF.

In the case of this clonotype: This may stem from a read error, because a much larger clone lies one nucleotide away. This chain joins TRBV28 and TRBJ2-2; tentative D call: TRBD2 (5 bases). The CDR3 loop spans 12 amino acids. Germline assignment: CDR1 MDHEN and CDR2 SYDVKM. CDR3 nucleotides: TGTGCCGGCAGCGAGAGGGTCGGGGAGCTGTTTTTT. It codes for CAGSERVGELFF. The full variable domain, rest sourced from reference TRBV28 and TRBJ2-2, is DVKVTQSSRYLVKRTGEKVFLECVQDMDHENMFWYRQDPGLGLRLIYFSYDVKMKEKGDIPEGYSVSREKKERFSLILESASTNQTSMYLCAGSERVGELFFGEGSRLTVL.

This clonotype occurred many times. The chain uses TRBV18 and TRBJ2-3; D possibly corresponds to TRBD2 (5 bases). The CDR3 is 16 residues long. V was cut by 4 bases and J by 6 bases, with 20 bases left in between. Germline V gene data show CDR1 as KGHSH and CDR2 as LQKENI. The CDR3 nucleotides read TGTGCCAGCTCACTGGCGGAGGAAAAGAGGCAGGATACGCAGTATTTT. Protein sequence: CASSLAEEKRQDTQYF. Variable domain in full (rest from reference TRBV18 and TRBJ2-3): NAGVMQNPRHLVRRRGQEARLRCSPMKGHSHVYWYRQLPEEGLKFMVYLQKENIIDESGMPKERFSAEFPKEGPSILRIQQVVRGDSAAYFCASSLAEEKRQDTQYFGPGTRLTVL.